A selection of T cell receptor beta chains follows, all from one sample in a study of cytomegalovirus exposure and HLA in healthy donors. Repertoires were generated with immunoSEQ multiplex PCR, while TCRdb's copy carries only in-frame clones and drops some. Of some 150,000 clones listed, more than 75% are singletons. Sample: PBMCs. Receptor source: a man aged 18 to 29 in good health and CMV-seropositive. Each CDR3 is given with its conserved first and last residue. D genes are given only for firm matches. Only part of the rows carry a size: once, few, many, or a class if the clone is expanded.

d_call	v_call	j_call	clone_size	cdr3_nt	cdr3_aa
TRBD1	TRBV27	TRBJ2-7	NA	TGTGCCAGCAACATAAGGGGGGGACAGGGGTACGAGCAGTACTTC	CASNIRGGQGYEQYF
NA	TRBV25-1	TRBJ2-2	once	TGTGCCAGCAGTGAATATATAAGGGGGAACACCGGGGAGCTGTTTTTT	CASSEYIRGNTGELFF
TRBD1	TRBV7-8	TRBJ1-5	NA	TGTGCCAGCAGCTCCTATAGGGGACAGGGGGGGGTAAGCAATCAGCCCCAGCATTTT	CASSSYRGQGGVSNQPQHF
TRBD1	TRBV7-6	TRBJ2-3	NA	TGTGCCAGCAGCCAGAGACAGGGGGCCTATACAAATCGAACGGATACGCAGTATTTT	CASSQRQGAYTNRTDTQYF
TRBD1	TRBV18	TRBJ1-3	NA	TGTGCCAGCTCACCGGGACAGGGCTCTGGAAACACCATATATTTT	CASSPGQGSGNTIYF
NA	TRBV30	TRBJ2-5	NA	TGTGCCTGGGACGCGGGGCAGGGTTCGCAGACCCAGTACTTC	CAWDAGQGSQTQYF
NA	TRBV19	TRBJ1-1	NA	TGTGCCAGTAGTATCGTCGCTGAAGCTTTCTTT	CASSIVAEAFF
TRBD1	TRBV19	TRBJ1-3	NA	TGTGCCAGTAGAACGCCCACAGGGGCGGGAAACACCATATATTTT	CASRTPTGAGNTIYF
NA	TRBV29-1	TRBJ2-3	NA	TGCAGCGTTGAAGGGCAGGGGATGGCAGATACGCAGTATTTT	CSVEGQGMADTQYF
NA	TRBV12-5	TRBJ2-1	NA	TGTGCTAGTGGTTTATGGCGGGGAGCAGAATACAATGAGCAGTTCTTC	CASGLWRGAEYNEQFF
TRBD1	TRBV2	TRBJ1-1	NA	TGTGCCAGCAACATAGGGGGACAGGGTACTGAAGCTTTCTTT	CASNIGGQGTEAFF
TRBD2	TRBV19	TRBJ2-1	NA	TGTGCCAGTAGTATAGATTGGGTGATTGCGGGAGGGGAATACAATGAGCAGTTCTTC	CASSIDWVIAGGEYNEQFF
NA	TRBV5-5	TRBJ2-7	NA	TGTGCCAGCAGCTTGGGCGGAGGATACTACGAGCAGTACTTC	CASSLGGGYYEQYF
TRBD1	TRBV4-3	TRBJ2-7	few	TGCGCCAGCAGCCCGGGGACAGGGGCCTACGAGCAGTACTTC	CASSPGTGAYEQYF
TRBD1	TRBV19	TRBJ1-2	NA	TGTGCCAGTAGTGTTGACAGGGGGCGAGTTGGCTACACCTTC	CASSVDRGRVGYTF
NA	TRBV14	TRBJ2-3	NA	TGTGCCAGCACTTTGGGGGCTTCTATTGTAGATACGCAGTATTTT	CASTLGASIVDTQYF
NA	TRBV4-3	TRBJ2-2	NA	TGCGCCAGCAGCCAAGATGGCAGAGGCACCGGGGAGCTGTTTTTT	CASSQDGRGTGELFF
NA	TRBV2	TRBJ2-1	NA	TGTGCCAGCAGGAAGGACTCACTGCAGTTCTTC	CASRKDSLQFF
NA	TRBV9	TRBJ2-2	NA	TGTGCCAGCAGCGTAGATGGACTTGCGAACACCGGGGAGCTGTTTTTT	CASSVDGLANTGELFF
TRBD2	TRBV9	TRBJ2-7	NA	TGTGCCAGCAGCGTTTCTAGCGGGAGGGCCCACGAGCAGTACTTC	CASSVSSGRAHEQYF
TRBD1	TRBV27	TRBJ2-5	NA	TGTGCCAGCAGGGACATGACAGGGGGTGAGGAGACCCAGTACTTC	CASRDMTGGEETQYF
NA	TRBV7-9	TRBJ2-2	NA	TGTGCCAGCAGCTTACGAGGAGGGGCCACCGGGGAGCTGTTTTTT	CASSLRGGATGELFF
TRBD1	TRBV18	TRBJ2-2	NA	TGTGCCAGCTCATCAGTACCCGGGACAGATAACACCGGGGAGCTGTTTTTT	CASSSVPGTDNTGELFF
NA	TRBV29-1	TRBJ2-1	NA	TGCAGCGTTGTTATTACAGGCTCCTCTGCCTACAATGAGCAGTTCTTC	CSVVITGSSAYNEQFF
TRBD1	TRBV6-5	TRBJ1-1	NA	TGTGCCAGCAGACCAGGGGGCGCGGTTAACACTGAAGCTTTCTTT	CASRPGGAVNTEAFF
NA	TRBV25-1	TRBJ1-5	NA	TGTGCCAGCAGTGAATTGAGCGGCAACGAATACAATCAGCCCCAGCATTTT	CASSELSGNEYNQPQHF
NA	TRBV27	TRBJ1-2	NA	TGTGCCAGCAGTATCGTGGGGGCCAGCGGCTATGGCTACACCTTC	CASSIVGASGYGYTF
NA	TRBV30	TRBJ1-4	once	TGTGCCTGGAGTGTACGGGGGGGGCAGGGTGAAAAACTGTTTTTT	CAWSVRGGQGEKLFF
TRBD2	TRBV5-4	TRBJ2-3	NA	TGTGCCAGCAGCTCGCTAGCGGGGGGGCTCACAGATACGCAGTATTTT	CASSSLAGGLTDTQYF